Listed below are T cell receptor beta chains from one sample, sequenced in a study of ipilimumab plus nivolumab after autologous stem cell transplantation. TCRdb's copy holds only in-frame clones and misses some; the assay was immunoSEQ multiplex PCR. The repertoire includes about 16,000 clones, approximately 80% of them detected once, and approximately 19% sits in the top ten. Sample: PBMCs, taken in a trial of ipilimumab plus nivolumab as post-transplant consolidation. The receptors were sampled from a male donor with diffuse large B-cell lymphoma. CDR3s include the opening cysteine and the closing phenylalanine or tryptophan. The order of the fields is V gene, clone size, D gene, J gene, CDR3 protein, CDR3 DNA. D genes are given only for firm matches. Clone size, where shown, is once, few, many, or a class for clones that have expanded.

v_gene: TRBV27; abundance: .; d_gene: TRBD1; j_gene: TRBJ2-7; CDR3aa: CASSKTGVYEQYF; CDR3nt: TGTGCCAGCAGTAAGACAGGGGTTTACGAGCAGTACTTC
v_gene: TRBV27; abundance: .; d_gene: .; j_gene: TRBJ2-5; CDR3aa: CASSWYGTGQETQYF; CDR3nt: TGTGCCAGCAGTTGGTACGGCACGGGACAAGAGACCCAGTACTTC
v_gene: TRBV30; abundance: .; d_gene: .; j_gene: TRBJ2-3; CDR3aa: CAWRSWVSSTDTQYF; CDR3nt: TGTGCCTGGAGATCGTGGGTTTCTAGCACAGATACGCAGTATTTT
v_gene: TRBV28; abundance: .; d_gene: TRBD1; j_gene: TRBJ1-1; CDR3aa: CASSLWGQGGTEAFF; CDR3nt: TGTGCCAGCAGTTTATGGGGACAGGGAGGGACTGAAGCTTTCTTT
v_gene: TRBV12-5; abundance: medium-sized; d_gene: .; j_gene: TRBJ1-5; CDR3aa: CASGLVSSGGNQPQHF; CDR3nt: TGTGCTAGTGGTTTGGTCTCCTCGGGGGGGAATCAGCCCCAGCATTTT
v_gene: TRBV7-2; abundance: .; d_gene: .; j_gene: TRBJ2-1; CDR3aa: CASSSQPYYNEQFF; CDR3nt: TGTGCCAGCAGCTCGCAACCCTATTACAATGAGCAGTTCTTC
v_gene: TRBV19; abundance: .; d_gene: .; j_gene: TRBJ2-5; CDR3aa: CASSHDSQETQYF; CDR3nt: TGTGCCAGTAGTCACGACAGCCAAGAGACCCAGTACTTC
v_gene: TRBV18; abundance: .; d_gene: TRBD2; j_gene: TRBJ2-7; CDR3aa: CASSRGRENSYEQYF; CDR3nt: TGTGCCAGCTCACGCGGGCGGGAGAACTCCTACGAGCAGTACTTC
v_gene: TRBV7-3; abundance: .; d_gene: .; j_gene: TRBJ2-3; CDR3aa: CASSLNRLTDTQYF; CDR3nt: TGTGCCAGCAGCTTAAACAGACTCACAGATACGCAGTATTTT
v_gene: TRBV1; abundance: .; d_gene: .; j_gene: TRBJ2-7; CDR3aa: CTSSQDLRLPPYEQYF; CDR3nt: TGCACCAGCAGCCAAGATTTACGACTACCCCCCTACGAGCAGTACTTC
v_gene: TRBV5-6; abundance: .; d_gene: .; j_gene: TRBJ2-7; CDR3aa: CASSFGPLGSGEQYF; CDR3nt: TGTGCCAGCAGCTTCGGGCCATTAGGTTCCGGCGAGCAGTACTTC
v_gene: TRBV9; abundance: .; d_gene: .; j_gene: TRBJ2-3; CDR3aa: CASSQPRGGRTDTQYF; CDR3nt: TGTGCCAGCAGCCAACCGAGGGGAGGACGCACAGATACGCAGTATTTT
v_gene: TRBV2; abundance: .; d_gene: TRBD2; j_gene: TRBJ2-2; CDR3aa: CASSRFTSGRVDGELFF; CDR3nt: TGTGCCAGCAGTCGCTTCACTAGCGGGAGGGTTGATGGGGAGCTGTTTTTT
v_gene: TRBV5-1; abundance: .; d_gene: .; j_gene: TRBJ2-5; CDR3aa: CASSLGPQETQYF; CDR3nt: TGCGCCAGCAGCTTGGGGCCCCAAGAGACCCAGTACTTC
v_gene: TRBV19; abundance: .; d_gene: .; j_gene: TRBJ1-2; CDR3aa: CASSWQVGYTF; CDR3nt: TGTGCCAGTAGTTGGCAGGTTGGCTACACCTTC
v_gene: TRBV19; abundance: .; d_gene: TRBD1; j_gene: TRBJ1-1; CDR3aa: CASSKRTGDTEAFF; CDR3nt: TGTGCCAGTAGTAAACGAACAGGGGACACTGAAGCTTTCTTT
v_gene: TRBV18; abundance: .; d_gene: .; j_gene: TRBJ2-7; CDR3aa: CASQQRASEISYEQYF; CDR3nt: TGTGCCAGCCAGCAGCGGGCGTCGGAGATTTCCTACGAGCAGTACTTC
v_gene: TRBV10-3; abundance: .; d_gene: .; j_gene: TRBJ2-6; CDR3aa: CAISQQGAGANVLTF; CDR3nt: TGTGCCATCAGTCAACAGGGAGCTGGGGCCAACGTCCTGACTTTC
v_gene: TRBV4-3; abundance: .; d_gene: .; j_gene: TRBJ1-1; CDR3aa: CASSQGRWNTEAFF; CDR3nt: TGCGCCAGCAGCCAAGGGAGGTGGAACACTGAAGCTTTCTTT
v_gene: TRBV5-6; abundance: .; d_gene: .; j_gene: TRBJ1-1; CDR3aa: CASSMLLRRLRNTEAFF; CDR3nt: TGTGCCAGCAGCATGCTACTGCGGAGACTACGTAACACTGAAGCTTTCTTT
v_gene: TRBV7-2; abundance: .; d_gene: TRBD1; j_gene: TRBJ1-5; CDR3aa: CASSPDRGDWQPQHF; CDR3nt: TGTGCCAGCAGCCCGGACAGGGGCGATTGGCAGCCCCAGCATTTT
v_gene: TRBV5-5; abundance: .; d_gene: .; j_gene: TRBJ1-5; CDR3aa: CASSLVGAGQPQHF; CDR3nt: TGTGCCAGCAGCTTGGTGGGGGCGGGTCAGCCCCAGCATTTT
v_gene: TRBV28; abundance: .; d_gene: TRBD1; j_gene: TRBJ1-1; CDR3aa: CASSLKGAGTEAFF; CDR3nt: TGTGCCAGCAGTTTGAAGGGGGCGGGTACTGAAGCTTTCTTT
v_gene: TRBV7-8; abundance: .; d_gene: TRBD2; j_gene: TRBJ2-7; CDR3aa: CASSTTSGAASYF; CDR3nt: TGTGCCAGCAGCACCACTAGCGGGGCCGCTTCGTACTTC
v_gene: TRBV6-6; abundance: .; d_gene: .; j_gene: TRBJ1-1; CDR3aa: CASSPREIGAAFF; CDR3nt: TGTGCCAGCAGCCCGAGGGAGATTGGGGCAGCTTTCTTT
v_gene: TRBV5-4; abundance: .; d_gene: .; j_gene: TRBJ2-2; CDR3aa: CASSAGTYEHRELFF; CDR3nt: TGTGCCAGCAGCGCGGGGACATATGAACACCGGGAGCTGTTTTTT
v_gene: TRBV2; abundance: .; d_gene: TRBD2; j_gene: TRBJ2-1; CDR3aa: CASSGGGNNEQFF; CDR3nt: TGTGCCAGCAGTGGCGGGGGAAACAATGAGCAGTTCTTC
v_gene: TRBV9; abundance: .; d_gene: TRBD2; j_gene: TRBJ2-3; CDR3aa: CASSVDSGGAADTQYF; CDR3nt: TGTGCCAGCAGCGTTGATAGCGGGGGGGCAGCAGATACGCAGTATTTT
v_gene: TRBV9; abundance: few; d_gene: .; j_gene: TRBJ1-3; CDR3aa: CASSVSGSGNTIYF; CDR3nt: TGTGCCAGCAGCGTCTCAGGCTCTGGAAACACCATATATTTT
v_gene: TRBV6-1; abundance: few; d_gene: TRBD1; j_gene: TRBJ2-7; CDR3aa: CASGDRTYEQYF; CDR3nt: TGTGCCAGCGGGGACAGAACCTACGAGCAGTACTTC
v_gene: TRBV9; abundance: .; d_gene: .; j_gene: TRBJ2-3; CDR3aa: CASSVITDTQYF; CDR3nt: TGTGCCAGCAGCGTCATCACAGATACGCAGTATTTT
v_gene: TRBV5-4; abundance: .; d_gene: .; j_gene: TRBJ2-7; CDR3aa: CASSFIGTKSYEQYF; CDR3nt: TGTGCCAGCAGCTTTATCGGAACCAAGTCCTACGAGCAGTACTTC
v_gene: TRBV29-1; abundance: .; d_gene: .; j_gene: TRBJ1-2; CDR3aa: CSVPSQGGNYGYTF; CDR3nt: TGCAGCGTTCCTTCGCAGGGAGGGAACTATGGCTACACCTTC
v_gene: TRBV9; abundance: few; d_gene: .; j_gene: TRBJ1-1; CDR3aa: CASSVAGSGTEAFF; CDR3nt: TGTGCCAGCAGCGTAGCTGGGTCGGGCACTGAAGCTTTCTTT
v_gene: TRBV6-6; abundance: .; d_gene: TRBD1; j_gene: TRBJ2-7; CDR3aa: CASRPPGQGNNEQYF; CDR3nt: TGTGCCAGCAGACCCCCGGGACAGGGGAACAACGAGCAGTACTTC
v_gene: TRBV2; abundance: .; d_gene: TRBD1; j_gene: TRBJ1-4; CDR3aa: CASNTRTGIGEKLFF; CDR3nt: TGTGCCAGCAATACACGGACAGGGATAGGGGAAAAACTGTTTTTT
v_gene: TRBV27; abundance: .; d_gene: .; j_gene: TRBJ2-4; CDR3aa: CASSLNPGVPNIQYF; CDR3nt: TGTGCCAGCAGTTTAAATCCGGGGGTTCCGAACATTCAGTACTTC
v_gene: TRBV19; abundance: .; d_gene: .; j_gene: TRBJ2-6; CDR3aa: CASSMGAGANVLTF; CDR3nt: TGTGCCAGTAGTATGGGGGCTGGGGCCAACGTCCTGACTTTC
v_gene: TRBV4-3; abundance: .; d_gene: TRBD2; j_gene: TRBJ2-1; CDR3aa: CASSQEYDYRAGGPGNEQFF; CDR3nt: TGCGCCAGCAGCCAAGAATATGACTACAGAGCGGGGGGGCCGGGAAATGAGCAGTTCTTC
v_gene: TRBV7-2; abundance: .; d_gene: .; j_gene: TRBJ1-5; CDR3aa: CASSLARGGRGNQPQHF; CDR3nt: TGTGCCAGCAGCTTAGCGCGAGGGGGTAGGGGCAATCAGCCCCAGCATTTT
v_gene: TRBV5-6; abundance: .; d_gene: .; j_gene: TRBJ1-3; CDR3aa: CASSVQGFRYGNTIYF; CDR3nt: TGTGCCAGCAGCGTGCAAGGGTTTCGTTACGGAAACACCATATATTTT
v_gene: TRBV6-5; abundance: .; d_gene: TRBD2; j_gene: TRBJ2-2; CDR3aa: CASMTSGGSWELFF; CDR3nt: TGTGCCAGCATGACTAGCGGTGGAAGTTGGGAGCTGTTTTTT
v_gene: TRBV19; abundance: once; d_gene: .; j_gene: TRBJ1-2; CDR3aa: CASGWDWDGYTF; CDR3nt: TGTGCCAGTGGTTGGGACTGGGATGGCTACACCTTC
v_gene: TRBV2; abundance: .; d_gene: TRBD1; j_gene: TRBJ1-1; CDR3aa: CASKDRGFLNTEAFF; CDR3nt: TGTGCCAGCAAGGACAGGGGGTTTTTGAACACTGAAGCTTTCTTT
v_gene: TRBV11-2; abundance: .; d_gene: TRBD2; j_gene: TRBJ2-2; CDR3aa: CASSPPGLAGFTGELFF; CDR3nt: TGTGCCAGCAGCCCACCGGGACTAGCGGGATTTACCGGGGAGCTGTTTTTT
v_gene: TRBV10-1; abundance: .; d_gene: .; j_gene: TRBJ1-2; CDR3aa: CTTGAYGRGYTF; CDR3nt: TGCACTACGGGGGCCTACGGCCGTGGCTACACCTTC
v_gene: TRBV5-6; abundance: .; d_gene: .; j_gene: TRBJ1-5; CDR3aa: CASSSRFTPNQPQHF; CDR3nt: TGTGCCAGCAGCTCTAGGTTTACCCCCAATCAGCCCCAGCATTTT
v_gene: TRBV4-3; abundance: large; d_gene: .; j_gene: TRBJ1-1; CDR3aa: CASSQEAETEAFF; CDR3nt: TGCGCCAGCAGCCAAGAAGCGGAAACTGAAGCTTTCTTT